The 20 T cell receptor beta chains below come from one sample, sequenced in a study of T-cell memory formation after mild COVID-19. Each CDR3 protein is one row after TCRdb ran MiXCR on the 5' RACE reads. The table has roughly 380,000 distinct CDR3 sequences, over 25% seen once. The specimen was PBMCs or a T cell subset sorted from them (not recorded which). Receptors originate from an adult woman who had mild COVID-19 (a few samples of this study predate the infection). Cell type and time point are not known.

This clonotype has more than one count but fewer than ten. The chain couples TRBV18 to TRBJ2-1; no definite D call. V lost 6 bases, J lost 1 base, and 10 bases lay in between. The germline CDR1 and CDR2 sequences are KGHSH and LQKENI. This CDR3 region has 14 residues. The CDR3 loop reads CASSWTASYNEQFF. The CDR3 region has the DNA TGTGCCAGCTCGTGGACGGCATCCTACAATGAGCAGTTCTTC. Combining the CDR3 with reference TRBV18 and TRBJ2-1 gives the whole variable domain NAGVMQNPRHLVRRRGQEARLRCSPMKGHSHVYWYRQLPEEGLKFMVYLQKENIIDESGMPKERFSAEFPKEGPSILRIQQVVRGDSAAYFCASSWTASYNEQFFGPGTRLTVL.

V gene TRBV7-2 combines with J gene TRBJ1-4, with 7 bases lining up with TRBD1. V lost 4 bases to trimming and J lost 5 bases; unmatched junction nucleotides: 4. The CDR3 spans 14 residues. The germline gives CDR1 SGHTA, CDR2 FQGNSA. The CDR3 region is CASSSWTGNEKLFF. For the CDR3, the DNA is TGTGCCAGCAGCTCCTGGACAGGCAATGAAAAACTGTTTTTT.

This clonotype has more than one count but fewer than ten. This chain uses TRBV27 with TRBJ2-7; D is possibly TRBD1 or TRBD2 (7 bases each). Germline CDR1 MNHEY, CDR2 SMNVEV (reference sequence). The CDR3 has 16 residues. V shed 6 bases and J shed 0 bases, with 18 bases lying between them. The CDR3 spells CASRGLRGGSSYEQYF. CDR3 nucleotide sequence: TGTGCCAGCAGAGGCCTCAGGGGGGGGAGCTCCTACGAGCAGTACTTC.

This clonotype has more than one count but fewer than ten. This chain links TRBV4-1 with TRBJ2-1; TRBD2 matches 7 bases. The CDR3 is 11 residues long. V was clipped by 1 base and J by 12 bases; unmatched bases: 0. Germline CDR1 reads MGHRA; CDR2 reads YSYEKL. The CDR3 bases are TGCGCCAGCAGCCAAGCGGGGGGGCAGTTCTTC. This codes for CASSQAGGQFF.

This clonotype was seen a few times. The chain carries TRBV15 and TRBJ2-1; 7 nucleotides line up with TRBD1. The CDR3 is 17 amino acids. Per germline, CDR1 LNHNV and CDR2 YYDKDF (reference sequence). J gave up 9 bases and V 1 base, and 15 bases lay outside the gene matches. The CDR3 DNA reads TGTGCCACCAGCAGAGGAATTGGACAGGACACTCTGGGTGAGCAGTTCTTC. The encoded protein is CATSRGIGQDTLGEQFF.

This clonotype showed up just a few times. This chain connects TRBV5-1 to TRBJ1-4; D unresolved. Per the germline V gene, CDR1 is SGHRS and CDR2 is YFSETQ. This CDR3 has 14 amino acids. Trimming took off 4 bases at V and 8 bases at J, with 15 bases between the two ends. The CDR3 region has the DNA TGCGCCAGCAGCCAGTCGATGGCTGGGGAAAAACTGTTTTTT. It yields the protein CASSQSMAGEKLFF.

V gene TRBV6-5 combines with J gene TRBJ2-1; 9 nucleotides agree with TRBD2. Germline lookup yields CDR1 MNHEY and CDR2 SVGAGI. Trimming took 2 bases from V and 8 from J; bases not matched to a gene: 13. The CDR3 extends over 17 amino acids. CDR3 DNA sequence: TGTGCCAGCAGTTACCGTCTGGGTAGCGGGAGTCATGATGAGCAGTTCTTC. Protein sequence: CASSYRLGSGSHDEQFF.

The rearrangement uses TRBV11-3 and TRBJ2-5; TRBD2 agrees at 13 bases. This CDR3 is 17 amino acids long. V lost 5 bases, J lost 5 bases, and 11 bases stayed unmatched. Germline V CDR1 and CDR2: SGHNT, YENEEA. The CDR3 bases are TGTGCCAGCAGCCCCAGGACTAGCGGGAGAACCGGGGAGACCCAGTACTTC. This gives the protein CASSPRTSGRTGETQYF. The variable domain in full, completed from reference TRBV11-3 and TRBJ2-5, reads EAGVVQSPRYKIIEKKQPVAFWCNPISGHNTLYWYLQNLGQGPELLIRYENEEAVDDSQLPKDRFSAERLKGVDSTLKIQPAELGDSAVYLCASSPRTSGRTGETQYFGPGTRLLVL.

This clonotype was detected a few times. This chain links TRBV6-6 with TRBJ2-3, with TRBD2 matching over 7 bases. Looked up from germline, CDR1 is MNHNY and CDR2 is SVGAGI (reference sequence). V lost 6 bases and J lost 10; bases outside the gene matches: 7. This CDR3 region has 12 residues. CDR3 amino acids: CASSHLGGSQYF. The CDR3 DNA follows: TGTGCCAGCAGCCACTTGGGGGGGTCGCAGTATTTT.

This clonotype was counted a few times. The CDR3 reads CATSRDWGSEAFF. CDR3 nucleotides: TGTGCCACCAGCAGAGATTGGGGGTCTGAAGCTTTCTTT. This sequence joins TRBV15 and TRBJ1-1; TRBD1 might be the D (5 bases). V was clipped by 0 bases and J by 6 bases, with 8 bases between them. The CDR3 has 13 residues. Germline V gene sequence: CDR1 LNHNV, CDR2 YYDKDF (reference sequence). The full variable domain, rest sourced from reference TRBV15 and TRBJ1-1, is DAMVIQNPRYQVTQFGKPVTLSCSQTLNHNVMYWYQQKSSQAPKLLFHYYDKDFNNEADTPDNFQSRRPNTSFCFLDIRSPGLGDTAMYLCATSRDWGSEAFFGQGTRLTVV.

The chain joins TRBV7-7 to TRBJ2-3; 14 bases line up with TRBD2. The CDR3 contains 16 residues. Trimming at V came to 5 bases and at J to 6 bases, leaving 7 bases not matched to a gene. Germline loops: CDR1 SSHAT, CDR2 FNYEAQ (reference sequence). The CDR3 is CASSLTSGGALDTQYF. The CDR3 DNA reads TGTGCCAGCAGCCTGACTAGCGGGGGGGCGTTGGATACGCAGTATTTT.

The chain joins TRBV6-1 to TRBJ1-1; the D gene is possibly TRBD1 (5 bases). CDR1 and CDR2 (germline): MNHNS, SASEGT. Trimming stripped 4 bases from V and 8 bases from J, with 17 bases between. This CDR3 comprises 14 residues. CDR3 DNA: TGTGCCAGCAGTGCCACGACACTTGGGGGAGAAGCTTTCTTT. Encoded protein: CASSATTLGGEAFF.

This clonotype was seen only a few times. V usage is TRBV27 and J usage is TRBJ2-7; D not certain. Trimming stripped 6 bases from V and 0 bases from J, with 6 bases between. CDR3 length: 12 amino acids. Germline V gives CDR1 MNHEY, CDR2 SMNVEV (reference sequence). CDR3 region: CASSKSSYEQYF. CDR3 sequence (DNA): TGTGCCAGCAGCAAGAGCTCCTACGAGCAGTACTTC.

There are a few counts of this clonotype. This chain links TRBV4-1 with TRBJ2-7; D is unclear. The V end was cut by 0 bases, the J end by 1 base, with 7 bases between. The germline V gene encodes CDR1 MGHRA and CDR2 YSYEKL. The CDR3 is 14 amino acids. The DNA of the CDR3 is TGCGCCAGCAGCCAAGATGACCCTTCCTACGAGCAGTACTTC. Protein: CASSQDDPSYEQYF.

This chain uses TRBV7-2 with TRBJ2-5; TRBD2 matches at 7 bases. Germline CDR1 SGHTA, CDR2 FQGNSA. The J segment lost 5 bases and the V segment lost 5 bases, leaving 14 bases of the junction unmatched. This CDR3 comprises 16 residues. CDR3 region: CASSPVSRGSRETQYF. The CDR3 region has the DNA TGTGCCAGCAGCCCGGTATCACGCGGGAGCCGGGAGACCCAGTACTTC.

The chain has TRBV3-1 and TRBJ2-1, with D possibly TRBD2 on 6 matching bases. Trimming took off 6 bases at V and 6 bases at J, with 18 bases between the two ends. Germline V gene sequence: CDR1 LGHDT, CDR2 YNNKEL (reference sequence). This CDR3 is 15 amino acids long. CDR3 in DNA: TGTGCCAGCAGTTTTACCGGCCGGGACTTCAATGAGCAGTTCTTC. Its protein product is CASSFTGRDFNEQFF.

In its sample, this clonotype was seen a few times. J is TRBJ1-4 and V is TRBV4-1; D remains ambiguous. The CDR3 is 14 amino acids. V gave up 1 base and J gave up 8 bases, with 11 bases separating them. Germline V lookup: CDR1 MGHRA, CDR2 YSYEKL. The CDR3 protein is CASSQGGSKEKLFF. In DNA, the CDR3 is TGCGCCAGCAGCCAAGGTGGTTCAAAGGAAAAACTGTTTTTT.

The genes are TRBV2 and TRBJ1-2; 9 positions agree with TRBD1. V was pared by 6 bases and J by 4 bases, with 9 bases of the junction left unmatched. Germline V CDR1 and CDR2: SNHLY, FYNNEI. The CDR3 runs 15 residues. DNA of the CDR3: TGTGCCAGCAGAGCCGACAGGGGGGGGATCTATGGCTACACCTTC. This codes for CASRADRGGIYGYTF.

The CDR3 DNA follows: TGTGCCAGCAGCCCGGGACTAGTCTCCTACAATGAGCAGTTCTTC. Its protein product is CASSPGLVSYNEQFF. The chain combines TRBV7-3 with TRBJ2-1; 8 nucleotides match TRBD2. The germline gives CDR1 SGHTA, CDR2 FQGTGA. Trimming took 5 bases from V and 0 from J; bases not matched to a gene: 3. The CDR3 totals 15 residues.

There are a few counts of this clonotype. The J gene is TRBJ2-3, the V gene TRBV2; a weak D match, TRBD2 (6 bases). Trimming stripped 4 bases from V and 0 bases from J, with 23 bases between. This CDR3 comprises 19 residues. Germline CDR1 and CDR2: SNHLY and FYNNEI. CDR3 bases: TGTGCCAGCAGTGTCTTTTCGCGGACTACCTCAACTAGCACAGATACGCAGTATTTT. It is translated as CASSVFSRTTSTSTDTQYF.